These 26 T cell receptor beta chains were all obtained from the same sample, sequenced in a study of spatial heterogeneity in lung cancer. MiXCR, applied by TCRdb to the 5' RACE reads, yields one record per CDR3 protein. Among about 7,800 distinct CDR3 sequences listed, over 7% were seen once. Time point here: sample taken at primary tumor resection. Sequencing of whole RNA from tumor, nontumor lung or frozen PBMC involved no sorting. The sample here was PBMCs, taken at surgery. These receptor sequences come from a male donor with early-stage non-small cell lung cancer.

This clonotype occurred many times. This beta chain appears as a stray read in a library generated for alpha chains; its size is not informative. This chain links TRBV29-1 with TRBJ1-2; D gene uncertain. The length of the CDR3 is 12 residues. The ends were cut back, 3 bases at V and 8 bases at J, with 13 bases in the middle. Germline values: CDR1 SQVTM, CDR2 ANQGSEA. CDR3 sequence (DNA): TGCAGCGTTGAGTCCCTTGGCCAGGGCTACACCTTC. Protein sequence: CSVESLGQGYTF. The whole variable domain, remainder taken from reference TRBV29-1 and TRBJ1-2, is SAVISQKPSRDICQRGTSLTIQCQVDSQVTMMFWYRQQPGQSLTLIATANQGSEATYESGFVIDKFPISRPNLTFSTLTVSNMSPEDSSIYLCSVESLGQGYTFGSGTRLTVV.

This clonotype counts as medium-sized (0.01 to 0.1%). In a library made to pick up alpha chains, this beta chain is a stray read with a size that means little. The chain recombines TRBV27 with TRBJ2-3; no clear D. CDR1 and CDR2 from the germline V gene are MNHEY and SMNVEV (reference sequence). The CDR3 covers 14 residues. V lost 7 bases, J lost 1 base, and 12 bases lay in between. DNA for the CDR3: TGTGCCAGCACCCGATCGGCTGGCACAGATACGCAGTATTTT. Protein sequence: CASTRSAGTDTQYF.

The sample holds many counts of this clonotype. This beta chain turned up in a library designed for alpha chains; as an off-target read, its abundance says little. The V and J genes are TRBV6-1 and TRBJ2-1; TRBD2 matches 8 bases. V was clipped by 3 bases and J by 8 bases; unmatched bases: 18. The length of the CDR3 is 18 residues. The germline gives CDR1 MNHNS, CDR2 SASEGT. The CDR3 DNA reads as TGTGCCAGCAGTGACCCTACTATTAATAGCGGGATTAGGGATGAGCAGTTCTTC. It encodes CASSDPTINSGIRDEQFF.

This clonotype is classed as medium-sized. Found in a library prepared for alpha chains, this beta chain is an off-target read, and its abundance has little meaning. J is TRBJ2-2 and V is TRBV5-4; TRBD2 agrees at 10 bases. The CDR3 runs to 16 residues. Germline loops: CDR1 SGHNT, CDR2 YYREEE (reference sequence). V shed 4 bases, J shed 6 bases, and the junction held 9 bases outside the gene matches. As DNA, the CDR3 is TGTGCCAGCAGCACCTCTAGCGGGAGTTCGGCCGGGGAGCTGTTTTTT. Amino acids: CASSTSSGSSAGELFF. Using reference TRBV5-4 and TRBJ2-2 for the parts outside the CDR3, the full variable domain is ETGVTQSPTHLIKTRGQQVTLRCSSQSGHNTVSWYQQALGQGPQFIFQYYREEENGRGNFPPRFSGLQFPNYSSELNVNALELDDSALYLCASSTSSGSSAGELFFGEGSRLTVL.

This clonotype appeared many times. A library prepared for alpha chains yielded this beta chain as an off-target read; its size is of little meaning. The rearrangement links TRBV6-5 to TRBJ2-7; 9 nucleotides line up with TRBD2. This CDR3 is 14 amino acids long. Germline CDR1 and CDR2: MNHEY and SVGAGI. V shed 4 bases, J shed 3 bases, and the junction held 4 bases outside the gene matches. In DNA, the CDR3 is TGTGCCAGCAGTTGGGCTAGCGGGGTCTACGAGCAGTACTTC. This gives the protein CASSWASGVYEQYF.

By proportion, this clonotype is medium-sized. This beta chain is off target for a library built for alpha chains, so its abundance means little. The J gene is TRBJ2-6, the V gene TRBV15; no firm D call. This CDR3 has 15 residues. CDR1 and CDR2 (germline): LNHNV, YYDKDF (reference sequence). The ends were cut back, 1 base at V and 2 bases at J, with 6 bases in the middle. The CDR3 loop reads CATSRAATGANVLTF. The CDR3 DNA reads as TGTGCCACCAGCAGAGCGGCGACTGGGGCCAACGTCCTGACTTTC.

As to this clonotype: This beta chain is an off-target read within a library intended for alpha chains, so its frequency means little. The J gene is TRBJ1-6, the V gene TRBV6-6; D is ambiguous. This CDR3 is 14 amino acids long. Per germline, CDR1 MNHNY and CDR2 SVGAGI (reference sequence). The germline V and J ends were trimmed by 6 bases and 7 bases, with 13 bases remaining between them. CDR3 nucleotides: TGTGCCAGCAGGCTAACTGAAGAGAATTCACCCCTCCACTTT. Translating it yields CASRLTEENSPLHF.

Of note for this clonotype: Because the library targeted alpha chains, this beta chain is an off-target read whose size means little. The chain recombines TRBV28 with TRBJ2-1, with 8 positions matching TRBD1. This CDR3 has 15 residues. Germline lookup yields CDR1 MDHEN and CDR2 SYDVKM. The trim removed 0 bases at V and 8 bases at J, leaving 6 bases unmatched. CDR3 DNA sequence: TGTGCCAGCAGTTTATGGGCAGGGGGCGACTATGAGCAGTTCTTC. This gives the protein CASSLWAGGDYEQFF.

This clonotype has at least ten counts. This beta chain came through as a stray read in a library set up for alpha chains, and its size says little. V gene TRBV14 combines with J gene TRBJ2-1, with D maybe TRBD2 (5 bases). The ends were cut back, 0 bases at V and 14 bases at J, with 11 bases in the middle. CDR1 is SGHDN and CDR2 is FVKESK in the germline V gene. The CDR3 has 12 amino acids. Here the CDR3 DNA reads TGTGCCAGCAGCCAAGATAGGACTGTGAAGTTCTTC. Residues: CASSQDRTVKFF.

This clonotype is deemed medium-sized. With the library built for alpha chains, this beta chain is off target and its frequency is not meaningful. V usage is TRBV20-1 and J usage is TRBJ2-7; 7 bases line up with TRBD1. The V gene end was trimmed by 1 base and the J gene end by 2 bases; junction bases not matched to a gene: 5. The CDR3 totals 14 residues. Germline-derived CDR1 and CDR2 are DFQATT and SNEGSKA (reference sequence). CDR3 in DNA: TGCAGTGCTAGAGTACCGACAGGGCCCTACGAGCAGTACTTC. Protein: CSARVPTGPYEQYF.

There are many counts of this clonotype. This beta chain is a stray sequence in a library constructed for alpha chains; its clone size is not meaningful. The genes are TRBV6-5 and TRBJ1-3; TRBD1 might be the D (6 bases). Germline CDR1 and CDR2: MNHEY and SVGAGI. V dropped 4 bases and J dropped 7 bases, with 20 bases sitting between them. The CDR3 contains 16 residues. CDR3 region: CASSSLRGGRGNTIYF. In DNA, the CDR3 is TGTGCCAGCAGTTCGCTCAGAGGGGGAAGAGGGAACACCATATATTTT.

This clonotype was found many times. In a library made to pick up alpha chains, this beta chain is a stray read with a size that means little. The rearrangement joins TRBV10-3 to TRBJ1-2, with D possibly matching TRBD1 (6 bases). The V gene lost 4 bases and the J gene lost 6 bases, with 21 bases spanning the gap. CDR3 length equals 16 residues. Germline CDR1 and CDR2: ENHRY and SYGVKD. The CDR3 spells CAISAIKTGYLDGYTF. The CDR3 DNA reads TGTGCCATCAGTGCGATCAAGACAGGCTACCTGGATGGCTACACCTTC.

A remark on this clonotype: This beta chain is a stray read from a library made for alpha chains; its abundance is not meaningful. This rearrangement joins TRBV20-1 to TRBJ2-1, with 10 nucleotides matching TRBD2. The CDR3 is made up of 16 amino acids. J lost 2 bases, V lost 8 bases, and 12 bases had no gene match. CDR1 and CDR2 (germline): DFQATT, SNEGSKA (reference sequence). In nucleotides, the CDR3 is TGCAGTACAACCGCTAGCGGGAGACGCGCCTACAATGAGCAGTTCTTC. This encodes CSTTASGRRAYNEQFF.

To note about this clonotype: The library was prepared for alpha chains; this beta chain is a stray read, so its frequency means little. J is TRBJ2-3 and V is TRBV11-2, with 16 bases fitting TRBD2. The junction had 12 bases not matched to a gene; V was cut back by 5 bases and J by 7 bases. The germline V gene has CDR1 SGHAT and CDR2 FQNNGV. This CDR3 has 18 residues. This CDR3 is CASSIGTSGRAMRNTQYF. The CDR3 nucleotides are TGTGCCAGCAGCATAGGGACTAGCGGGAGGGCCATGAGAAATACGCAGTATTTT.

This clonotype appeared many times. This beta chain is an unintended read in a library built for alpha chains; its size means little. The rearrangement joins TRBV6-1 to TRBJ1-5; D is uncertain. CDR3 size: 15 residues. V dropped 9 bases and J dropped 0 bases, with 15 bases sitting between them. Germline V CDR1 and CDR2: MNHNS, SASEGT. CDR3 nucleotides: TGTGCCAGTTTATGGACGGCCGATAGCAATCAGCCCCAGCATTTT. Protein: CASLWTADSNQPQHF.

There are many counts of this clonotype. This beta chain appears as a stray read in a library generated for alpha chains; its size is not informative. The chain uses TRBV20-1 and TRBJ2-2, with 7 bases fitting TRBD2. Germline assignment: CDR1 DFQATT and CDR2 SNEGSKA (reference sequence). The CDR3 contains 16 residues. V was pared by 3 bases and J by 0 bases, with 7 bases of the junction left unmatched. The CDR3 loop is CSASSSGTANTGELFF. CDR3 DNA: TGCAGTGCTAGTAGCAGCGGGACGGCGAACACCGGGGAGCTGTTTTTT.

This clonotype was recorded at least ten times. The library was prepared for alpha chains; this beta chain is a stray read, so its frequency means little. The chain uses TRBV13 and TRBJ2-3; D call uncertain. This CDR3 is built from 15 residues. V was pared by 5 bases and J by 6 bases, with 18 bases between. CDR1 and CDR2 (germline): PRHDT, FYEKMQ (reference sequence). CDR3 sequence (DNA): TGTGCCAGCAGCCTTCTCCCTAGTCGTTCCGATACGCAGTATTTT. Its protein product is CASSLLPSRSDTQYF.

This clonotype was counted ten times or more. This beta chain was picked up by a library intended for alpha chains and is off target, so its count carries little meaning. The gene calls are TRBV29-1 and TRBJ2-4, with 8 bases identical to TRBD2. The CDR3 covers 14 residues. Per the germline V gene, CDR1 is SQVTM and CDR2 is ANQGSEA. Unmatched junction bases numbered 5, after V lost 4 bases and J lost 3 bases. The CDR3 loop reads CSVVGAGGKNIQYF. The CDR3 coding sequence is TGCAGCGTTGTGGGTGCGGGAGGCAAAAACATTCAGTACTTC.

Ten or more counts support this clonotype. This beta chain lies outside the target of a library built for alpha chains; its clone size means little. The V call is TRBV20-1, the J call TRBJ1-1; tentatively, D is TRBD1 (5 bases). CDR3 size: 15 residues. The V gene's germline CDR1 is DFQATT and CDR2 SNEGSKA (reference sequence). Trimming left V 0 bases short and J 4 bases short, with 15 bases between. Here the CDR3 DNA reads TGCAGTGCTAGAGATCCCTTGCAGGGCTCCACTGAAGCTTTCTTT. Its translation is CSARDPLQGSTEAFF.

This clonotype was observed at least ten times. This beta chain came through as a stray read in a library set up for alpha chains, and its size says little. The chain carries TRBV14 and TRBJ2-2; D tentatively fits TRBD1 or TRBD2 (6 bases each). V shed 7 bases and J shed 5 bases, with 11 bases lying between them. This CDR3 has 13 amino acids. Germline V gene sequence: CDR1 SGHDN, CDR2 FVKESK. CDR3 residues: CASNGGLTGELFF. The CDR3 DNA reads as TGTGCCAGCAACGGGGGCCTAACCGGGGAGCTGTTTTTT. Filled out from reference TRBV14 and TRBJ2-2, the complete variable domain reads EAGVTQFPSHSVIEKGQTVTLRCDPISGHDNLYWYRRVMGKEIKFLLHFVKESKQDESGMPNNRFLAERTGGTYSTLKVQPAELEDSGVYFCASNGGLTGELFFGEGSRLTVL.

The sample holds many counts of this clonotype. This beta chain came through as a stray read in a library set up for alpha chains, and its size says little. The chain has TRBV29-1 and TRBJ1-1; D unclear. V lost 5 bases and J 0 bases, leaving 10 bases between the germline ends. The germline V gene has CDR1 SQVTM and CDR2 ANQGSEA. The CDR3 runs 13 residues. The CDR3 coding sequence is TGCAGCGTTAACCAAATTTTGAACACTGAAGCTTTCTTT. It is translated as CSVNQILNTEAFF.

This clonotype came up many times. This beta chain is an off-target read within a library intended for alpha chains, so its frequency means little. This chain's CDR3 is CASSPRTSGNTDTQYF. The CDR3 DNA reads as TGTGCCAGCAGTCCAAGGACTAGCGGGAATACAGATACGCAGTATTTT. This chain joins TRBV12-3 or TRBV12-4 and TRBJ2-3; TRBD2 matches at 12 bases. V lost 5 bases, J lost 3 bases, and 6 bases stayed unmatched. This CDR3 is 16 amino acids long.

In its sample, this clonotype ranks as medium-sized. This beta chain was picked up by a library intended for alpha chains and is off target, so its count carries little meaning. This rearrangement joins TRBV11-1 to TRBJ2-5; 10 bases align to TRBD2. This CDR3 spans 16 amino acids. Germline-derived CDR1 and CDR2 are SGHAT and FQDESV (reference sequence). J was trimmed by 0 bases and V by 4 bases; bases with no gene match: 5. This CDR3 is CASSSKAGGYQETQYF. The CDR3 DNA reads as TGTGCCAGCAGCTCGAAAGCGGGGGGGTACCAAGAGACCCAGTACTTC.

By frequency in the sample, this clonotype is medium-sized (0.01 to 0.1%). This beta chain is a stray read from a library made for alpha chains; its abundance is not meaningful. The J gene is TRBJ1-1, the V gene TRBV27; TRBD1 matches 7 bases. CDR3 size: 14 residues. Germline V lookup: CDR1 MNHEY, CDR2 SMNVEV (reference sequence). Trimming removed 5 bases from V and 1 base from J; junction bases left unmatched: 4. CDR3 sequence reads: CASSPGQENTEAFF. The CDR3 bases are TGTGCCAGCAGTCCCGGACAGGAGAACACTGAAGCTTTCTTT.

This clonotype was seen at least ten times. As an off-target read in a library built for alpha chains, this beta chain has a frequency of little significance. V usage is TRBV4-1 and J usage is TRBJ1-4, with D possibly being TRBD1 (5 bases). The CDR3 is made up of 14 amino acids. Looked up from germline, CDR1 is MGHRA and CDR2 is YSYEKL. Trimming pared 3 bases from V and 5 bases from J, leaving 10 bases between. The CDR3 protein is CASSHGTVNEKLFF. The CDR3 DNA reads TGCGCCAGCAGCCATGGGACCGTGAATGAAAAACTGTTTTTT.

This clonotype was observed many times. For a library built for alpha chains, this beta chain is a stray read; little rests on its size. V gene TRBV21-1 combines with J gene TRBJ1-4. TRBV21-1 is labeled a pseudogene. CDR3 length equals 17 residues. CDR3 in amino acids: CASSDLGPTFANEKLFF. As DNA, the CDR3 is TGTGCCAGCAGCGATTTAGGGCCAACCTTTGCTAATGAAAAACTGTTTTTT.